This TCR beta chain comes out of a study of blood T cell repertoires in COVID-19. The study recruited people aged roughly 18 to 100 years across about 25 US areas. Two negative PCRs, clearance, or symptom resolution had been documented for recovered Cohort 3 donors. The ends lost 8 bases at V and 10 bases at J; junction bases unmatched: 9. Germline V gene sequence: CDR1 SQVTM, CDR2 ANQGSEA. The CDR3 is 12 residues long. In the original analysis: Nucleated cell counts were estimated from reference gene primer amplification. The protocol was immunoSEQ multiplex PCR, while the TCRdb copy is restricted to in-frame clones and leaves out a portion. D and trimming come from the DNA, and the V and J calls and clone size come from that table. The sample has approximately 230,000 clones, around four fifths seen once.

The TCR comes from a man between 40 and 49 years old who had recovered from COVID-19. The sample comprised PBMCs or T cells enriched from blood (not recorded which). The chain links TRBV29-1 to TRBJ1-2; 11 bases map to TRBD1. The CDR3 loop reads CSTTGQGAPYTF. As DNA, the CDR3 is TGCAGCACGACTGGACAGGGGGCCCCCTACACCTTC.